Each of the 29 T cell receptor beta chains below was sequenced from the same sample in a study of blood T cell repertoires in COVID-19. TCRdb's table, derived via immunoSEQ multiplex PCR, lists solely in-frame clones and lacks some. The table records tens of thousands of clones, around 80% of them present only once. The sequencing input was peripheral blood. These receptors were obtained from a man aged 45 to 65 with active or convalescent COVID-19.

The chain is built from TRBV9 and TRBJ2-1, with D possibly being TRBD2 (5 bases). Germline CDR1 SGDLS, CDR2 YYNGEE. The CDR3 runs 15 residues. With 6 bases removed from V and 0 bases from J, the gap between germline ends came to 13 bases. The chain's CDR3 is CASTQQGSSYNEQFF. The CDR3 DNA reads TGTGCCAGCACCCAACAAGGGAGCTCCTACAATGAGCAGTTCTTC.

This clone has a handful of counts. The V call is TRBV5-4, the J call TRBJ2-1; TRBD2 matches 13 bases. The CDR3 contains 15 residues. Germline V CDR1 and CDR2: SGHNT, YYREEE (reference sequence). The junction had 6 bases not matched to a gene; V was cut back by 3 bases and J by 9 bases. CDR3 sequence (DNA): TGTGCCAGCAGCTGGGGACTAGCGGGAAGAGGTGAGCAGTTCTTC. This translates into CASSWGLAGRGEQFF.

The rearrangement links TRBV12-3 or TRBV12-4 to TRBJ1-5; no clear D gene. The CDR3 contains 13 residues. V lost 0 bases, J lost 5 bases, and 5 bases lay in between. The CDR3 DNA is TGTGCCAGCAGTTTAGCATCTGATCAGCCCCAGCATTTT. The encoded protein is CASSLASDQPQHF.

The CDR3 reads CASSPAQTLGGNEQFF. The CDR3 region has the DNA TGTGCCAGCTCACCAGCCCAGACCCTGGGAGGCAATGAGCAGTTCTTC. The chain links TRBV18 to TRBJ2-1; weak D call: TRBD2 (6 bases). Germline CDR1 KGHSH, CDR2 LQKENI. Between the trimmed V and J ends, which lost 2 bases and 6 bases, there was a span of 17 bases. The length of the CDR3 is 16 residues.

V and J are TRBV28 and TRBJ2-7; 9 bases agree with TRBD1. V trimming: 5 bases; J trimming: 7 bases; junction bases outside the gene matches: 9. CDR1 and CDR2 from the germline V gene are MDHEN and SYDVKM. CDR3 length: 14 residues. The CDR3 loop is CASSVRDRVREQYF. The DNA for the CDR3 is TGTGCCAGCAGTGTCCGGGACAGGGTAAGGGAGCAGTACTTC.

This chain uses TRBV6-4 with TRBJ2-1; possible D gene TRBD1, 6 bases. CDR1 is MRHNA and CDR2 is SNTAGT in the germline V gene. V was clipped by 2 bases and J by 5 bases, with 16 bases between them. The CDR3 loop spans 16 amino acids. The CDR3 coding sequence is TGTGCCAGCAGTGACGGGTCAGGGAAGGGGGACAATGAGCAGTTCTTC. Encoded protein: CASSDGSGKGDNEQFF.

The V call is TRBV5-1, the J call TRBJ2-1; 8 nucleotides match TRBD1. The CDR3 runs 16 residues. Trimming removed 0 bases from V and 1 base from J; junction bases left unmatched: 3. Per germline, CDR1 SGHRS and CDR2 YFSETQ. In DNA, the CDR3 is TGCGCCAGCAGCTTGGCAGGGGGCGCTTCCTACAATGAGCAGTTCTTC. Translation gives CASSLAGGASYNEQFF.

V gene TRBV7-2 combines with J gene TRBJ2-3; the D is unclear. The CDR3 consists of 13 residues. V lost 1 base and J lost 3, with 5 bases in between. The germline CDR1 and CDR2 sequences are SGHTA and FQGNSA. The CDR3 DNA reads TGTGCCAGCAGCTTAGGCCAGACAGATACGCAGTATTTT. Translated, it gives CASSLGQTDTQYF.

The rearrangement links TRBV28 to TRBJ1-5, with D tentatively TRBD1 (5 bases). V lost 1 base and J 6 bases, leaving 13 bases between the germline ends. The CDR3 spans 15 residues. The V gene's germline CDR1 is MDHEN and CDR2 SYDVKM. Here the CDR3 reads CASSLSGQGGQPQHF. The DNA of the CDR3 is TGTGCCAGCAGTTTATCGGGCCAGGGTGGTCAGCCCCAGCATTTT.

The V call is TRBV19, the J call TRBJ1-5; D not certain. Germline CDR1 and CDR2: LNHDA and SQIVND (reference sequence). Trimming cost V 10 bases and J 4 bases, with 17 bases left between them. The CDR3 runs 14 residues. CDR3 in amino acids: CATHYAGFNQPQHF. Written as DNA, the CDR3 is TGTGCCACCCACTATGCCGGGTTTAATCAGCCCCAGCATTTT. The variable domain in full, with the rest retrieved from reference TRBV19 and TRBJ1-5, is DGGITQSPKYLFRKEGQNVTLSCEQNLNHDAMYWYRQDPGQGLRLIYYSQIVNDFQKGDIAEGYSVSREKKESFPLTVTSAQKNPTAFYLCATHYAGFNQPQHFGDGTRLSIL.

The genes are TRBV5-1 and TRBJ2-7, with TRBD2 matching 7 bases. The V segment lost 4 bases and the J segment 2 bases; nucleotides outside the gene matches: 9. Germline lookup yields CDR1 SGHRS and CDR2 YFSETQ. The CDR3 totals 15 residues. The CDR3 DNA reads as TGCGCCAGCAGCCCGGGGGGAGGGACCCCCTACGAGCAGTACTTC. It specifies CASSPGGGTPYEQYF.

V is TRBV19 and J is TRBJ1-3, with 8 nucleotides matching TRBD1. The CDR3 extends over 15 amino acids. The germline gives CDR1 LNHDA, CDR2 SQIVND (reference sequence). Losses at the gene ends were 5 bases for V and 2 bases for J; bases not matched to a gene: 5. DNA of the CDR3: TGTGCCAGTAGTTCACAGGGGGTTGCTGGAAACACCATATATTTT. Translated, it gives CASSSQGVAGNTIYF.

The rearrangement uses TRBV5-1 and TRBJ2-5; tentatively, D is TRBD2 (6 bases). Germline loops: CDR1 SGHRS, CDR2 YFSETQ. Between the trimmed V and J ends, which lost 8 bases and 2 bases, there was a span of 16 bases. The CDR3 spans 14 residues. The DNA for the CDR3 is TGCGCCAGTAACCGGGACGGGAGACAAGAGACCCAGTACTTC. Its protein product is CASNRDGRQETQYF.

The table lists this clone with a few counts. The V call is TRBV19, the J call TRBJ1-5; TRBD1 is a possible D gene (5 bases). Germline V CDR1 and CDR2: LNHDA, SQIVND (reference sequence). Between the trimmed V and J ends, which lost 6 bases and 3 bases, there was a span of 9 bases. The CDR3 extends over 13 amino acids. CDR3 DNA: TGTGCCAGTAGCGACAGCTACAATCAGCCCCAGCATTTT. Translating gives CASSDSYNQPQHF. The whole variable domain, filled in from reference TRBV19 and TRBJ1-5, reads DGGITQSPKYLFRKEGQNVTLSCEQNLNHDAMYWYRQDPGQGLRLIYYSQIVNDFQKGDIAEGYSVSREKKESFPLTVTSAQKNPTAFYLCASSDSYNQPQHFGDGTRLSIL.

The CDR3 is CASSLYSQNTEAFF. The CDR3 nucleotides are TGTGCCAGCAGTCTTTACAGCCAGAACACTGAAGCTTTCTTT. The chain couples TRBV28 to TRBJ1-1; unclear D gene. CDR1 and CDR2 (germline): MDHEN, SYDVKM. The CDR3 covers 14 residues. Trimming stripped 5 bases from V and 1 base from J, with 11 bases between.

The chain combines TRBV5-1 with TRBJ2-2; 12 bases align to TRBD1. Trimming cost V 3 bases and J 5 bases; bases outside gene matches: 8. The CDR3 contains 17 residues. Germline V gene sequence: CDR1 SGHRS, CDR2 YFSETQ. DNA of the CDR3: TGCGCCAGCAGCTGGGAGGGACAGGGGGCGCGTACCGGGGAGCTGTTTTTT. It yields the protein CASSWEGQGARTGELFF.

The J gene is TRBJ1-2, the V gene TRBV27; the D is unclear. The CDR3 spans 11 residues. Looked up from germline, CDR1 is MNHEY and CDR2 is SMNVEV (reference sequence). The CDR3: CATATNYGYTF. The CDR3 nucleotides read TGTGCTACAGCAACTAACTATGGCTACACCTTC.

The chain joins TRBV24-1 to TRBJ2-2; TRBD1 agrees at 8 bases. The CDR3 is made up of 16 amino acids. Germline lookup yields CDR1 KGHDR and CDR2 SFDVKD. V was pared by 4 bases and J by 1 base, with 4 bases of the junction left unmatched. The CDR3 sequence: CATSDSGTGNTGELFF. DNA of the CDR3: TGTGCCACCAGTGACTCCGGGACAGGGAACACCGGGGAGCTGTTTTTT.

The rearrangement uses TRBV28 and TRBJ1-4; 7 bases are shared with TRBD1. The J segment lost 6 bases and the V segment lost 5 bases, leaving 6 bases of the junction unmatched. Germline CDR1 MDHEN, CDR2 SYDVKM. The CDR3 has 14 amino acids. DNA of the CDR3: TGTGCCAGCAGTCCCAGGGGGTCTGATGAAAAACTGTTTTTT. Protein: CASSPRGSDEKLFF.

This clone was recorded only once. The chain uses TRBV5-6 and TRBJ2-5, with 7 bases lining up with TRBD1. The CDR3 has 14 amino acids. Trimming cost V 4 bases and J 6 bases; bases outside gene matches: 9. From germline, CDR1 is SGHDT and CDR2 YYEEEE. The DNA of the CDR3 is TGTGCCAGCAGCCCTTGGGGACAGTCCCAGACCCAGTACTTC. It codes for CASSPWGQSQTQYF.

The chain combines TRBV3-1 (or the pseudogene TRBV3-2) with TRBJ1-2; 7 positions agree with TRBD1. Unmatched junction bases numbered 9, after V lost 4 bases and J lost 4 bases. The CDR3 has 15 residues. The germline CDR1 and CDR2 sequences are LGHDT and YNNKEL (reference sequence). CDR3 sequence reads: CASSLRQGVGYGYTF. The DNA of the CDR3 is TGTGCCAGCAGCCTCCGGCAGGGGGTTGGCTATGGCTACACCTTC.

The J gene is TRBJ1-6, the V gene TRBV5-6; 8 bases map to TRBD1. CDR1 SGHDT and CDR2 YYEEEE come from the germline V gene. The CDR3 runs 17 residues. J lost 1 base, V lost 4 bases, and 7 bases had no gene match. The CDR3 protein is CASSPGQGVSYNSPLHF. The CDR3 region has the DNA TGTGCCAGCAGCCCCGGACAGGGAGTATCCTATAATTCACCCCTCCACTTT. Full variable domain (rest looked up from reference TRBV5-6 and TRBJ1-6): DAGVTQSPTHLIKTRGQQVTLRCSPKSGHDTVSWYQQALGQGPQFIFQYYEEEERQRGNFPDRFSGHQFPNYSSELNVNALLLGDSALYLCASSPGQGVSYNSPLHFGNGTRLTVT.

The chain is built from TRBV19 and TRBJ1-2, with 7 bases matching TRBD1. The CDR3 is 13 amino acids. The V and J ends lost 4 bases and 4 bases, in that order; junction bases with no gene match: 3. Looked up from germline, CDR1 is LNHDA and CDR2 is SQIVND (reference sequence). The CDR3 sequence: CASSKGQAYGYTF. As DNA, the CDR3 is TGTGCCAGTAGTAAAGGACAGGCCTATGGCTACACCTTC. The entire variable domain, with the rest obtained from reference TRBV19 and TRBJ1-2, is as follows: DGGITQSPKYLFRKEGQNVTLSCEQNLNHDAMYWYRQDPGQGLRLIYYSQIVNDFQKGDIAEGYSVSREKKESFPLTVTSAQKNPTAFYLCASSKGQAYGYTFGSGTRLTVV.

The chain carries TRBV12-3 or TRBV12-4 and TRBJ2-1, with 9 bases aligning to TRBD2. V trimming: 2 bases; J trimming: 9 bases; junction bases outside the gene matches: 2. The CDR3 loop spans 13 amino acids. In nucleotides, the CDR3 is TGTGCCAGCAGTTTACTAGCGGGGAGTGAGCAGTTCTTC. Amino acids: CASSLLAGSEQFF.

V and J are TRBV6-6 and TRBJ1-1; the D is unclear. V lost 0 bases to trimming and J lost 4 bases, with 12 bases between them. Germline V CDR1 and CDR2: MNHNY, SVGAGI (reference sequence). The CDR3 length is 15 residues. This CDR3 is CASSYSSAGLTEAFF. For the CDR3, the DNA is TGTGCCAGCAGTTACTCGAGCGCGGGTCTCACTGAAGCTTTCTTT.

This clone was observed a handful of times. This chain links TRBV7-8 with TRBJ1-5; D unclear. Germline loops: CDR1 SGHVS, CDR2 FQNEAQ. The CDR3 covers 15 residues. Trimming pared 2 bases from V and 4 bases from J, leaving 12 bases between. This CDR3 is CASSLREQMNQPQHF. CDR3 DNA: TGTGCCAGCAGCTTACGTGAACAGATGAATCAGCCCCAGCATTTT.

The chain couples TRBV6-2 or TRBV6-3 to TRBJ1-4; 8 positions agree with TRBD1. Trimming removed 0 bases from V and 6 bases from J; junction bases left unmatched: 6. The CDR3 length is 16 residues. CDR1 is MNHEY, CDR2 SVGEGT, per germline. The CDR3 is CASSYSGRGHDEKLFF. CDR3 in DNA: TGTGCCAGCAGTTACTCCGGCAGGGGGCACGATGAAAAACTGTTTTTT.

This clone has a handful of counts. The chain recombines TRBV30 with TRBJ2-7, with TRBD1 matching 7 bases. Germline CDR1 GTSNPN, CDR2 SVGIG (reference sequence). The CDR3 covers 12 residues. The trim removed 1 base at V and 5 bases at J, leaving 2 bases unmatched. CDR3 coding DNA: TGTGCCTGGAGTGGACAGGGCAACGAGCAGTACTTC. Amino acids: CAWSGQGNEQYF.

This rearrangement joins TRBV2 to TRBJ2-1; D might be TRBD2 (5 bases). In germline, CDR1 is SNHLY, CDR2 FYNNEI. V shed 0 bases and J shed 4 bases, with 13 bases lying between them. There are 16 residues in the CDR3. DNA of the CDR3: TGTGCCAGCAGTGAAGCTCCAGGACTGATTTACAATGAGCAGTTCTTC. Amino acid sequence: CASSEAPGLIYNEQFF.